Shown below are 13 T cell receptor beta chains from a single sample sequenced in a study of identical twins. MiXCR, run by TCRdb on the 5' RACE reads, gives a single entry per CDR3 protein. The data show 500,000 to 600,000 distinct CDR3 sequences, with roughly 21% seen just once and 0.8% to 1% held by the top ten. These data also featured in a second study, about T cells expressing NK-cell markers.

The sample taken for sequencing was CD4+ T cells sorted from blood. The source of these receptors is a woman aged 18-29 years in good health.

This clonotype was detected only a few times. The chain carries TRBV5-1 and TRBJ2-1; TRBD1 matches 7 bases. CDR1 is SGHRS, CDR2 YFSETQ, per germline. Trimming at V came to 4 bases and at J to 6 bases, leaving 10 bases not matched to a gene. The CDR3 has 15 residues. The CDR3 reads CASSTDTRGTNEQFF. The CDR3 region has the DNA TGCGCCAGCAGCACAGATACCAGGGGGACCAATGAGCAGTTCTTC.

This clonotype was found a few times. This chain joins TRBV6-2 or TRBV6-3 and TRBJ2-7; D unresolved. The CDR3 consists of 12 residues. Trimming removed 2 bases at V and 6 bases at J, with 8 bases between. CDR1 and CDR2 (germline): MNHEY, SVGEGT. In nucleotides, the CDR3 is TGTGCCAGCAGTTACACCGGGTCCGAGCAGTACTTC. Translating it yields CASSYTGSEQYF.

This chain uses TRBV4-2 with TRBJ2-3, with TRBD2 matching 8 bases. The length of the CDR3 is 17 residues. V shed 3 bases, J shed 1 base, and the junction held 9 bases outside the gene matches. CDR1 is LGHNA, CDR2 YNFKEQ, per germline. In DNA form, the CDR3 reads TGTGCCAGCAGCCAGGGGACCGTCGGGGGGGGCACAGATACGCAGTATTTT. Amino acid sequence: CASSQGTVGGGTDTQYF.

This clonotype turned up a few times. The chain links TRBV14 to TRBJ2-1; the match to TRBD2 covers 11 bases. This CDR3 contains 11 residues. V trimming: 6 bases; J trimming: 16 bases; junction bases outside the gene matches: 5. Germline assignment: CDR1 SGHDN and CDR2 FVKESK. DNA for the CDR3: TGTGCCAGCAGTAGCGGGGGGGTCTACTTCTTC. It translates to CASSSGGVYFF. The whole variable domain, remainder taken from reference TRBV14 and TRBJ2-1, is EAGVTQFPSHSVIEKGQTVTLRCDPISGHDNLYWYRRVMGKEIKFLLHFVKESKQDESGMPNNRFLAERTGGTYSTLKVQPAELEDSGVYFCASSSGGVYFFGPGTRLTVL.

The chain carries TRBV20-1 and TRBJ2-1; 8 bases align to TRBD2. The CDR3 covers 16 residues. The germline V gene encodes CDR1 DFQATT and CDR2 SNEGSKA (reference sequence). With V trimmed by 4 bases and J by 8 bases, 16 bases remained unmatched. The CDR3 spells CSAIPHSGTRVDEQFF. In DNA, the CDR3 is TGCAGTGCTATACCGCATTCCGGGACTAGAGTCGATGAGCAGTTCTTC.

This clonotype was recorded at least ten times. V gene TRBV10-3 combines with J gene TRBJ1-5; D remains unclear. V was clipped by 2 bases and J by 8 bases, with 13 bases between them. Germline CDR1 reads ENHRY; CDR2 reads SYGVKD. The CDR3 contains 14 residues. The CDR3 coding sequence is TGTGCCATCAGTGAGCGGGCAGCAAATGAGCCCCAGCATTTT. Translation gives CAISERAANEPQHF.

This clonotype was seen ten or more times. The chain employs TRBV10-3 and TRBJ2-5; perhaps TRBD1 as D (5 bases). Trimming removed 4 bases from V and 2 bases from J, with 14 bases in between. Germline-derived CDR1 and CDR2 are ENHRY and SYGVKD. The CDR3 contains 15 residues. CDR3 sequence: CAISVGLRIQETQYF. The CDR3 nucleotides are TGTGCCATCAGTGTGGGGCTCCGTATACAAGAGACCCAGTACTTC.

At least ten counts were recorded for this clonotype. V is TRBV6-5 and J is TRBJ1-1; possibly TRBD1 for D (6 bases). The CDR3 is 12 amino acids. V lost 10 bases and J lost 1, with 10 bases in between. The germline V gene encodes CDR1 MNHEY and CDR2 SVGAGI. CDR3 protein: CATTDRNTEAFF. The CDR3 nucleotides read TGTGCCACCACGGACAGGAACACTGAAGCTTTCTTT.

The V and J genes are TRBV18 and TRBJ2-5; TRBD2 aligns across 9 bases. This CDR3 contains 16 residues. Germline-derived CDR1 and CDR2 are KGHSH and LQKENI. Germline trimming cut 6 bases from V and 5 bases from J; bases unmatched to any gene: 13. This CDR3 reads CASSQNRAGGGETQYF. CDR3 sequence (DNA): TGTGCCAGCTCCCAAAATCGAGCGGGAGGTGGCGAGACCCAGTACTTC.

This clonotype was seen more than once but under ten times. The chain is built from TRBV20-1 and TRBJ1-2; possibly TRBD1 for D (6 bases). The germline V gene has CDR1 DFQATT and CDR2 SNEGSKA (reference sequence). The CDR3 is 14 residues long. Deletions cut 4 bases from V and 2 bases from J, with 14 bases between. The CDR3 spells CSAKKVGGNYGYTF. CDR3 in DNA: TGCAGTGCTAAGAAGGTCGGGGGCAACTATGGCTACACCTTC.

This clonotype turned up a few times. The J gene is TRBJ2-3, the V gene TRBV6-1; the match to TRBD1 covers 10 bases. The CDR3 is 16 residues long. Germline trimming cut 5 bases from V and 6 bases from J; bases unmatched to any gene: 11. Per germline, CDR1 MNHNS and CDR2 SASEGT. CDR3 amino acids: CASSLLGTGAKDTQYF. The DNA of the CDR3 is TGTGCCAGCAGTCTCCTTGGGACAGGGGCAAAGGATACGCAGTATTTT.

This clonotype was detected many times. This chain uses TRBV7-2 with TRBJ1-4; tentatively, D is TRBD1 (5 bases). This CDR3 contains 13 residues. Trimming removed 5 bases from V and 6 bases from J, with 10 bases in between. Germline V gene data show CDR1 as SGHTA and CDR2 as FQGNSA. Written as DNA, the CDR3 is TGTGCCAGCAGCGCAGGGAGAGATGAAAAACTGTTTTTT. Encoded protein: CASSAGRDEKLFF.

Here the CDR3 DNA reads TGTGCCTGGAGCCGCTCCGGGACAGGGCCTGGAAACACCATATATTTT. This gives the protein CAWSRSGTGPGNTIYF. The V and J genes are TRBV30 and TRBJ1-3; the match to TRBD1 covers 9 bases. Germline-derived CDR1 and CDR2 are GTSNPN and SVGIG (reference sequence). Germline trimming cut 3 bases from V and 2 bases from J; bases unmatched to any gene: 8. This CDR3 is 16 amino acids long.